This TCR beta chain comes out of a study of T cell responses to AZD1222 COVID-19 vaccine. Whole-study findings and limits: Just a handful of AZD1222 recipients were seropositive at baseline.

In the case of this clone: What it recognizes is unknown.

Only in-frame clones appear in the TCRdb table, and some are missing; sequencing was by immunoSEQ multiplex PCR. The table has 95,000 to 150,000 clones, 65% to 90% seen once. Germline V gene sequence: CDR1 MGHDK, CDR2 SYGVNS. The germline V and J ends were trimmed by 2 bases and 2 bases, with 7 bases remaining between them. The CDR3 covers 14 residues. The chain carries TRBV25-1 and TRBJ1-3, with D hard to call. Sequenced material: peripheral blood, taken 28 days after the second AZD1222 dose. This TCR was recovered from an adult who received the AZD1222 COVID-19 vaccine. The CDR3 region is CASSEGGTGNTIYF. The CDR3 DNA reads TGTGCCAGCAGTGAAGGTGGGACTGGAAACACCATATATTTT.